This paragraph reports one T cell receptor (beta chain). Study processing details: Junction-only immunoSEQ data arrived without quality scores, meaning filtering differed. The repertoire was sequenced with immunoSEQ multiplex PCR; TCRdb's copy has only in-frame clones and lacks some. V, J and clone size were drawn from that table, and D and trimming were deduced from the DNA. The table records around 2.5 million clones, 80% to 95% of them present only once. These data come from a study of shared clonotypes between healthy human individuals. The junction had 3 bases not matched to a gene; V was cut back by 1 base and J by 4 bases. Germline CDR1 is MNHNS and CDR2 is SASEGT. The CDR3 is 14 residues long.

This receptor was identified in a man younger than 30 in good health. Some clones in this sample may be carry-over from other donors' samples. The V and J genes are TRBV6-1 and TRBJ1-2, with 7 bases lining up with TRBD1. The sequenced sample consisted of naive CD4+ T cells from PBMCs. Subset indicated: CD45RA+ positively selected. The CDR3 reads CASSEGGQTYGYTF. As DNA, the CDR3 is TGTGCCAGCAGTGAAGGGGGACAGACCTATGGCTACACCTTC.